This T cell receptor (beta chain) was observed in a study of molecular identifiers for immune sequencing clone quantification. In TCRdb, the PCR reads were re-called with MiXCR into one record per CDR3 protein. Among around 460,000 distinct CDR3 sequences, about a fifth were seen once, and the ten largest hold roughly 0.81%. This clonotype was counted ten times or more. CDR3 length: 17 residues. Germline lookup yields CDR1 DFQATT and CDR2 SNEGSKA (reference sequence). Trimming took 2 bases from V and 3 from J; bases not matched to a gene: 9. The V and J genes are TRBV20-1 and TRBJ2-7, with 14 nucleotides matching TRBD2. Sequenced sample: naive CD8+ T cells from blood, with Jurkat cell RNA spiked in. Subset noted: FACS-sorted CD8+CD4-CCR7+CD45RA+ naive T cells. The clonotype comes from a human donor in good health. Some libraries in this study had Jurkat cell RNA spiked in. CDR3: CSARPGLAGGGVYEQYF. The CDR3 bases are TGCAGTGCTAGACCAGGACTAGCGGGAGGAGGGGTCTACGAGCAGTACTTC.